One and the same sample provided the 10 T cell receptor beta chains below, sequenced in a study of CD4+ T cells in melanoma. Clones were sequenced by immunoSEQ multiplex PCR, and TCRdb holds only the in-frame ones, with some missing. The table lists around 100,000 clones, about nine tenths of them singletons. The sequencing input was peripheral blood. The receptors shown here come from a human donor with melanoma.

V usage is TRBV7-6 and J usage is TRBJ1-2; tentative D call: TRBD1 (6 bases). The germline gives CDR1 SGHVS, CDR2 FNYEAQ. The CDR3 sequence is 13 residues long. V was shortened by 5 bases and J by 2 bases, with 9 bases between the two germline ends. Written as DNA, the CDR3 is TGTGCCAGCAGCCAAGGGGGAAACTATGGCTACACCTTC. The encoded protein is CASSQGGNYGYTF.

This chain connects TRBV7-7 to TRBJ2-5; a possible D gene is TRBD2 (6 bases). V gave up 1 base and J gave up 7 bases, with 16 bases separating them. From germline, CDR1 is SSHAT and CDR2 FNYEAQ (reference sequence). The CDR3 is 15 residues long. The CDR3 loop reads CASSLGGAPGGTQYF. The CDR3 nucleotides read TGTGCCAGCAGCTTAGGAGGGGCTCCCGGGGGGACCCAGTACTTC.

The rearrangement uses TRBV5-1 and TRBJ2-1; TRBD2 matches at 9 bases. The CDR3 contains 15 residues. Germline CDR1 SGHRS, CDR2 YFSETQ. The junction had 2 bases not matched to a gene; V was cut back by 0 bases and J by 4 bases. CDR3 in amino acids: CASSLGLAEYNEQFF. The CDR3 region has the DNA TGCGCCAGCAGCTTGGGACTAGCGGAGTACAATGAGCAGTTCTTC.

V usage is TRBV6-5 and J usage is TRBJ2-5, with 7 bases aligning to TRBD2. The CDR3 has 14 residues. From germline, CDR1 is MNHEY and CDR2 SVGAGI. J lost 5 bases, V lost 5 bases, and 8 bases had no gene match. The CDR3 sequence: CASSGGGMRETQYF. CDR3 DNA sequence: TGTGCCAGCAGTGGGGGGGGAATGAGGGAGACCCAGTACTTC.

The chain combines TRBV6-1 with TRBJ1-5; no definite D call. CDR1 is MNHNS, CDR2 SASEGT, per germline. With 7 bases removed from V and 2 bases from J, the gap between germline ends came to 12 bases. The CDR3 has 14 amino acids. The CDR3 DNA follows: TGTGCCAGCATTGAGACGGCAGGCAATCAGCCCCAGCATTTT. This gives the protein CASIETAGNQPQHF.

The J gene is TRBJ2-7, the V gene TRBV7-2, with 11 bases aligning to TRBD2. Germline V gene lookup returns CDR1 SGHTA and CDR2 FQGNSA. The CDR3 is 15 residues long. The V and J ends lost 6 bases and 4 bases, in that order; junction bases with no gene match: 8. This CDR3 is CASRTGLAATYEQYF. The CDR3 coding sequence is TGTGCCAGCAGGACGGGACTAGCGGCTACTTACGAGCAGTACTTC.

The rearrangement uses TRBV4-1 and TRBJ1-2; D not certain. Germline assignment: CDR1 MGHRA and CDR2 YSYEKL. The V end lost 0 bases, the J end lost 4 bases, and 9 bases lay between the germline ends. The CDR3 has 14 amino acids. CDR3 protein: CASSQDPGIYGYTF. The CDR3 nucleotides are TGCGCCAGCAGCCAAGACCCAGGAATCTATGGCTACACCTTC.

V is TRBV7-2 and J is TRBJ2-1; 8 bases map to TRBD2. V lost 0 bases to trimming and J lost 7 bases; unmatched junction nucleotides: 8. In germline, CDR1 is SGHTA, CDR2 FQGNSA. This CDR3 is 16 amino acids long. The CDR3 here is CASSLAGLGFYNEQFF. The DNA of the CDR3 is TGTGCCAGCAGCTTAGCGGGACTAGGGTTTTATAATGAGCAGTTCTTC.

This CDR3 reads CASSPTNRRNTEAFF. Written as DNA, the CDR3 is TGTGCCAGCTCACCAACGAATAGACGGAACACTGAAGCTTTCTTT. The chain recombines TRBV18 with TRBJ1-1; D remains unclear. This CDR3 spans 15 amino acids. Per germline, CDR1 KGHSH and CDR2 LQKENI. V lost 2 bases and J lost 1, with 11 bases in between.

The V and J genes are TRBV19 and TRBJ2-1; D remains unclear. The CDR3 spans 13 residues. Trimming took off 7 bases at V and 4 bases at J, with 11 bases between the two ends. The germline V gene has CDR1 LNHDA and CDR2 SQIVND (reference sequence). The DNA for the CDR3 is TGTGCCAGTACCTCTCAAGGGTACAATGAGCAGTTCTTC. Translation gives CASTSQGYNEQFF.